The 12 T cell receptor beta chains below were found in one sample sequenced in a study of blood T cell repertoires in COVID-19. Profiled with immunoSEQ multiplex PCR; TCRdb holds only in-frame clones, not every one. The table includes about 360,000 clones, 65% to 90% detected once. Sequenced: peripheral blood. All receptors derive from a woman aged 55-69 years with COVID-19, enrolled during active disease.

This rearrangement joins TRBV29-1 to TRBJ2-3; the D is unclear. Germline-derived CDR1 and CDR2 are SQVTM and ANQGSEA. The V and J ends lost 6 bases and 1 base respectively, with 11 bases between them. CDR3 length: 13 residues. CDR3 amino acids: CSVTQAGTDTQYF. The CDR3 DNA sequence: TGCAGCGTAACCCAGGCAGGCACAGATACGCAGTATTTT.

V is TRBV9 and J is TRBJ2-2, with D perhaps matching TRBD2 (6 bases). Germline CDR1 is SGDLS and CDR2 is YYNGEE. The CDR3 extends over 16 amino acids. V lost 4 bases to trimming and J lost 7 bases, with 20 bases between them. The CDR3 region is CASSPGSTRVGGELFF. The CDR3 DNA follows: TGTGCCAGCAGCCCCGGGAGCACTAGGGTAGGCGGGGAGCTGTTTTTT.

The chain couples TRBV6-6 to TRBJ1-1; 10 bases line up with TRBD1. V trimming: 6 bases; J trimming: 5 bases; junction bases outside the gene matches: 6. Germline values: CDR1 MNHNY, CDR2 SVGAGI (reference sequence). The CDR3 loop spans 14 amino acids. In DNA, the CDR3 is TGTGCCAGCAGCGACGGACAGGGGGTAACTGAAGCTTTCTTT. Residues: CASSDGQGVTEAFF.

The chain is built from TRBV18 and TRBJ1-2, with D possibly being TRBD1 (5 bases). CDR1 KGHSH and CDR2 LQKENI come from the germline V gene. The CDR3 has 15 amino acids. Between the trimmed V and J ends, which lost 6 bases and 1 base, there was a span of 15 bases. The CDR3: CASSMQGTLNYGYTF. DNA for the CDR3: TGTGCCAGCTCCATGCAGGGAACGCTTAACTATGGCTACACCTTC.

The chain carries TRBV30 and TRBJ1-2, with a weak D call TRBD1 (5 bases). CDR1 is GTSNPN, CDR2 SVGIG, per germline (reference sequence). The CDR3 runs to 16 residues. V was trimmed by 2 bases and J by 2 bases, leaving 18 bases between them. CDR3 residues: CAWSRGTDGANYGYTF. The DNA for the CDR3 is TGTGCCTGGAGTCGGGGGACCGACGGGGCCAACTATGGCTACACCTTC. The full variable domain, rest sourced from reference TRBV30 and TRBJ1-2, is SQTIHQWPATLVQPVGSPLSLECTVEGTSNPNLYWYRQAAGRGLQLLFYSVGIGQISSEVPQNLSASRPQDRQFILSSKKLLLSDSGFYLCAWSRGTDGANYGYTFGSGTRLTVV.

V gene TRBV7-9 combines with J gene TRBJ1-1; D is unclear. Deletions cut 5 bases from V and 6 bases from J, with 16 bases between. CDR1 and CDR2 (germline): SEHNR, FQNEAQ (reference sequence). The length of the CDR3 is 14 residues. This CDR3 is CASSTYSDRAEAFF. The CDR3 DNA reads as TGTGCCAGCAGCACTTACAGTGATCGCGCTGAAGCTTTCTTT.

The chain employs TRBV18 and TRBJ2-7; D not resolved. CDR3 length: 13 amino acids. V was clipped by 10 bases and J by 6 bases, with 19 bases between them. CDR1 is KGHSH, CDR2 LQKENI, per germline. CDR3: CATGNFEGIEQYF. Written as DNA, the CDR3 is TGTGCCACAGGTAACTTCGAAGGAATCGAGCAGTACTTC.

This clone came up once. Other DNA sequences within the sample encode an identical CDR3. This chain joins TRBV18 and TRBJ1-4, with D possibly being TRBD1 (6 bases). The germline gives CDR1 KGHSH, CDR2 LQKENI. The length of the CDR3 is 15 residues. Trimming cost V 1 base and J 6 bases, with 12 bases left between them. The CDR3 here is CASSPRGGADEKLFF. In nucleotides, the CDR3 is TGTGCCAGCTCACCACGTGGGGGGGCAGATGAAAAACTGTTTTTT.

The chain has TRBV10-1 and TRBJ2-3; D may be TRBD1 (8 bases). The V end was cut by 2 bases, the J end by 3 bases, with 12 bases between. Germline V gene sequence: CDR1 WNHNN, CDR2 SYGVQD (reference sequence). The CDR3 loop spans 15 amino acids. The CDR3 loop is CASSEDRGGTDTQYF. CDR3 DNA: TGCGCCAGCAGTGAGGACAGGGGAGGGACAGATACGCAGTATTTT.

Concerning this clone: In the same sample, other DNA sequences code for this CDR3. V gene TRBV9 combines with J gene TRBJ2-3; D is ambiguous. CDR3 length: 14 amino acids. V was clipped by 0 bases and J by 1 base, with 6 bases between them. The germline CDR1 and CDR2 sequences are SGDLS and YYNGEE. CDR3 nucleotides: TGTGCCAGCAGCGTAGATCCCGGCACAGATACGCAGTATTTT. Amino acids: CASSVDPGTDTQYF.

The CDR3 DNA is TGCGCCAGCAGCAAAGGGGGATGGGACACTGAAGCTTTCTTT. Translating it yields CASSKGGWDTEAFF. This rearrangement joins TRBV5-1 to TRBJ1-1; TRBD1 might be the D (6 bases). Trimming stripped 4 bases from V and 3 bases from J, with 13 bases between. Germline V gene sequence: CDR1 SGHRS, CDR2 YFSETQ. The CDR3 has 14 residues.

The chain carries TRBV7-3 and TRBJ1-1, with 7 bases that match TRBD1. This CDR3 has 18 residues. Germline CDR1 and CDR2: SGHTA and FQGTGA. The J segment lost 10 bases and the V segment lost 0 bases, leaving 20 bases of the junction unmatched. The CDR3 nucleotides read TGTGCCAGCAGCTTAACCGGTGAGGTGAGGGACAGTAATGGAGCAGCTTTCTTT. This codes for CASSLTGEVRDSNGAAFF.